This T cell receptor beta chain was found in a study of blood T cell repertoires in COVID-19. Turning to the study itself: Spain, Italy and the United States supplied samples that represented acute and convalescent COVID-19. T cells, B-cell-depleted T cells, or PBMCs provided the cDNA or gDNA that served as material.

Original methodology: How many nucleated cells were present was estimated from reference gene primer amplification. Profiling relied on immunoSEQ multiplex PCR, and the TCRdb table lists in-frame clones only, not all of them. V and J calls and clone size follow that table, whereas D and trimming were derived from the DNA. The profile shows about 210,000 clones, over 80% of them singletons. Followed longitudinally, the Seattle patients had been enrolled during active infection. CDR3 length equals 14 residues. Deletions cut 8 bases from V and 0 bases from J, with 13 bases between. Germline CDR1 SNHLY, CDR2 FYNNEI.

The specimen sequenced was peripheral blood. This receptor was obtained from a woman aged 60 to 75 with COVID-19, enrolled during active disease. The V gene is TRBV2, the J gene TRBJ1-1, with D hard to call. The CDR3 nucleotides are TGTGCCAGCTCTATCGAGGGAATGAACACTGAAGCTTTCTTT. Translating gives CASSIEGMNTEAFF. Based on the CDR3 plus reference TRBV2 and TRBJ1-1, the full variable domain is EPEVTQTPSHQVTQMGQEVILRCVPISNHLYFYWYRQILGQKVEFLVSFYNNEISEKSEIFDDQFSVERPDGSNFTLKIRSTKLEDSAMYFCASSIEGMNTEAFFGQGTRLTVV.